This TCR beta chain derives from a study of spatial heterogeneity in lung cancer. The wider study: Alpha-chain sequences were consistently detected less often than beta-chain sequences.

The sample holds one count of this clonotype. The time point was: sample taken at primary tumor resection. The authors sequenced whole RNA from tumor, nontumor lung or frozen PBMC without sorting. Unmatched junction bases numbered 5, after V lost 5 bases and J lost 4 bases. CDR1 is SGHTA and CDR2 is FQGNSA in the germline V gene. CDR3 length: 16 residues. Each TCR cDNA molecule carried a unique molecular identifier. A single record per CDR3 protein comes from TCRdb applying MiXCR to the 5' RACE reads. The table includes about 11,000 distinct CDR3 sequences, roughly 3.8% detected once. The V call is TRBV7-2, the J call TRBJ2-3; the match to TRBD2 covers 14 bases. The sample here was normal lung tissue next to the tumor, taken at surgery. This TCR was sampled from a male donor with early-stage non-small cell lung cancer. CDR3 in DNA: TGTGCCAGCAGCGCGACTAGCGGGAGGGCCGCAGATACGCAGTATTTT. Protein: CASSATSGRAADTQYF.